Listed below are T cell receptor beta chains from one sample, sequenced in a study of vaccination and CD4 T cells after COVID-19. Each CDR3 protein gets one entry after TCRdb re-called the PCR reads with MiXCR. The sample has about 26,000 distinct CDR3 sequences; around 65% are singletons. Antigens for these TCRs are unknown. Sequencing input: CD4+ T cells from blood, cultured in vitro. The receptors were gathered from a human donor who had recovered from COVID-19. The conserved cysteine and the conserved F or W are not part of the CDR3 here. D genes are given only for firm matches.

v_call d_call cdr3_aa
TRBV4-3 TRBD2 ASSHAGTSGSYEQY
TRBV7-2 . ASSFGGENNQPQH
TRBV7-2 TRBD1 ASRPGTGVAYEQF
TRBV20-1 TRBD2 SASSLAGGNTDTQY
TRBV28 . ASSLSGGSGGYT
TRBV29-1 TRBD1 SVDRLAGGNYGYT
TRBV27 . ASSSHGAPRNQPQH
TRBV7-2 TRBD1 ASRKIPGQGAYEQY
TRBV19 . ASSIREGNTEAF
TRBV20-1 TRBD2 SAIGTSGSRWETQY
TRBV7-2 TRBD1 ASSLDREQPQH
TRBV6-1 . ASTRTGRSTEAF
TRBV7-2 TRBD2 ASSLATQRDQGTGELF
TRBV19 . ASTGTEAF
TRBV10-1 . ASSTTGRQPQH
TRBV28 TRBD1 ASSPNRDRANIQY
TRBV12-3/TRBV12-4 TRBD1 ASSRTGGYEQY
TRBV7-2 TRBD1 ASSPTLGQGNYGYT
TRBV5-1 . ASSPSPGKETQY
TRBV28 . ASSLYEVGSANEQF
TRBV7-2 . ASSLEGLLDTGELF
TRBV19 . ASSIAGGLDTQY
TRBV6-1 . ASSLDMQGA
TRBV20-1 . SARVLTHSYEQY
TRBV20-1 . SARTSPDVGELF
TRBV10-2 TRBD1 ASYQRQGAEGTEAF
TRBV2 . ASNEGRFSYEQY
TRBV6-2/TRBV6-3 . ASTRSTDTQY
TRBV24-1 TRBD1 ATSDLHRGPQDEQF
TRBV15 . ATSRAGGQEAF
TRBV28 . ASRSDQPQH
TRBV4-3 . ASSQEGGGNQPQH
TRBV28 . ASSLGNGDGYT
TRBV28 . ASSFQSLRWETQY
TRBV6-1 . ASKYHAITGELF
TRBV28 . ASSFEGEQY
TRBV20-1 TRBD1 SARSRGGRVGELF
TRBV4-1 . ASSQDSGARGGYT
TRBV20-1 . SAREARVASTDTQY
TRBV12-3/TRBV12-4 . ASSPWGGGVREAF
TRBV27 . ASSLFRNTEAF
TRBV21-1 . ASSKVGRQVNTEAF
TRBV25-1 TRBD2 ASSGSAGLAGGSSYNEQF
TRBV18 . ASSPRESGELF
TRBV7-6 . ASSLGGERTFFETQY
TRBV20-1 TRBD1 SARGQPEAKNIQY
TRBV11-3 TRBD1 ASSSTGGQETQY
TRBV28 . ASSRPGGRNYGYT
TRBV7-9 TRBD2 ASSLVSGVGTQY
TRBV30 . AWSRSGPTQH
TRBV7-9 TRBD1 ASSRLTGKNTEAF
TRBV20-1 TRBD1 SAGGTGDSYGYT
TRBV7-6 TRBD2 AGGLAGGPQETQY
TRBV19 . ASSIQTEGARTGELF
TRBV14 TRBD1 ASSQPGQVMNTEAF
TRBV27 . ASSLGGVNTEAF